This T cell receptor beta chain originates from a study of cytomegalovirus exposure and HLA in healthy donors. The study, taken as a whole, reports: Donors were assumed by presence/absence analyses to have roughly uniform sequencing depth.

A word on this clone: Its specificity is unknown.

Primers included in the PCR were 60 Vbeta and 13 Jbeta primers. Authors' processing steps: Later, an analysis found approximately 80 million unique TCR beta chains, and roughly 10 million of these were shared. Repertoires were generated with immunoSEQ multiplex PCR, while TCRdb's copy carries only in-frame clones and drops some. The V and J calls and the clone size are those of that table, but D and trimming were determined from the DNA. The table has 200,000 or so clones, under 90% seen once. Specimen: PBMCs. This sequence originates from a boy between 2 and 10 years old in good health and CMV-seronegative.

The CDR3 region is CASSLIRGGDEQFF. DNA for the CDR3: TGTGCCAGCAGCTTGATTCGGGGCGGGGATGAGCAGTTCTTC. This chain connects TRBV5-5 to TRBJ2-1; tentative D call: TRBD2 (6 bases). V lost 1 base and J lost 8, with 13 bases in between. From germline, CDR1 is SGHKS and CDR2 YYEKEE (reference sequence). The CDR3 has 14 amino acids.